This TCR beta chain is from a study of shared clonotypes between healthy human individuals. Sequenced by immunoSEQ multiplex PCR; TCRdb stores in-frame clones only, minus some. This table holds 2,500,000 or so clones, under 95% found once. Germline CDR1 and CDR2: MNHEY and SMNVEV (reference sequence). This CDR3 comprises 15 residues. Trimming cost V 6 bases and J 1 base, with 13 bases left between them. The chain employs TRBV27 and TRBJ2-1; D may correspond to TRBD1 or TRBD2 (5 bases each). The TCR was taken from a man younger than 35 in good health. Some clones in this sample may be carry-over from other donors' samples. The specimen was naive CD4+ T cells from PBMCs. Subset defined: CD45RA+ positively selected. The DNA of the CDR3 is TGTGCCAGCAGCGTCCGGGACGGTTCCTACAATGAGCAGTTCTTC. Amino acids: CASSVRDGSYNEQFF.